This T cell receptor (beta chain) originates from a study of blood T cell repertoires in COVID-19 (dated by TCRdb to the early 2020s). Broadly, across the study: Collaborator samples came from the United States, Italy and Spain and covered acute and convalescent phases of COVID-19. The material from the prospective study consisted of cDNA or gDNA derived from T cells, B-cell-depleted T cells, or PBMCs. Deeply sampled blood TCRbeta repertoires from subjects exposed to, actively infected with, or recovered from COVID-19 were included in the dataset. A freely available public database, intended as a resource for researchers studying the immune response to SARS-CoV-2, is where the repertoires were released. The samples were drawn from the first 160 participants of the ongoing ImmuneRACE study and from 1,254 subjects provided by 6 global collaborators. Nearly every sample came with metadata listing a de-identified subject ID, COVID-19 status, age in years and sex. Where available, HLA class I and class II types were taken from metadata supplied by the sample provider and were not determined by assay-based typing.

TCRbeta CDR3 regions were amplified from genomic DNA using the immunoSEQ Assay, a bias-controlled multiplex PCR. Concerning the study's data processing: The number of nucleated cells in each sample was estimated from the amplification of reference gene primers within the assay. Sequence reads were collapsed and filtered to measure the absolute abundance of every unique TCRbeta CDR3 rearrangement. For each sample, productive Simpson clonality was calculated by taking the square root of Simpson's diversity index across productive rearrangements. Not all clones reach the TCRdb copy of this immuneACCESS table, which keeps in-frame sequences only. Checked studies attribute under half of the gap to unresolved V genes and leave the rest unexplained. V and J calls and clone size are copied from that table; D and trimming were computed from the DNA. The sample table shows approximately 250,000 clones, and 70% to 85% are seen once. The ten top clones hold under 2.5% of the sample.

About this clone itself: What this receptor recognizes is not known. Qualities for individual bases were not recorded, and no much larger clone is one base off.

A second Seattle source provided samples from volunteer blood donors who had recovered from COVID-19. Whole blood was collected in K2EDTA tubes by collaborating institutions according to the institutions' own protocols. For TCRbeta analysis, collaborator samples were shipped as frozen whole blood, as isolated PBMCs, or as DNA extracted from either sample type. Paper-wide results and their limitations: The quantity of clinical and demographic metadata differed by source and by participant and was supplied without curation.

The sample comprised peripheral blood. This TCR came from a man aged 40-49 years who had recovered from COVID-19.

The CDR3 in this case is CASRGPREGRVGNIQYF. At the DNA level, the sequence is TGTGCCAGCAGGGGCCCACGGGAGGGGAGGGTAGGAAACATTCAGTACTTC. Recombination connected TRBV28 to TRBJ2-4, with 8 central nucleotides matching TRBD2. In the germline V gene, CDR1 corresponds to MDHEN and CDR2 to SYDVKM. V lost 6 bases and J lost 6 bases, and the count of bases not matched to a germline gene is 16. From the cysteine through the phenylalanine, the CDR3 covers 17 amino acids. Only the CDR3 portion is preserved as DNA: 51 bases, with reading frame beginning at the first base. The full variable domain, completed from the reference TRBV28 and TRBJ2-4 proteins outside the CDR3, reads DVKVTQSSRYLVKRTGEKVFLECVQDMDHENMFWYRQDPGLGLRLIYFSYDVKMKEKGDIPEGYSVSREKKERFSLILESASTNQTSMYLCASRGPREGRVGNIQYFGAGTRLSVL.